Following are 13 T cell receptor beta chains from one sample sequenced in a study of T cell repertoires in ileal Crohn's disease (dated by TCRdb to the late 2010s). The method behind the library was the immunoSEQ multiplex PCR assay. TCRdb mirrors the immuneACCESS table, restricted to in-frame sequences. Some clones are absent from its copies; in checked studies, under half trace to an unresolved V gene, and the reason for the others is unknown. This sample holds around 15,000 clones; more than 80% were observed only once. The ten biggest clones cover 4% to 4.5% of the sample. The sample was ileal tissue. The receptors derive from an adult with Crohn's disease.

In this sample, this clone turned up a few times. The chain carries TRBV4-1 and TRBJ2-2; no reliable D call. Germline lookup yields CDR1 MGHRA and CDR2 YSYEKL. This CDR3 comprises 14 residues. Deletions cut 0 bases from V and 4 bases from J, with 6 bases between. CDR3 sequence reads: CASSQEQITGELFF. The CDR3 coding sequence is TGCGCCAGCAGCCAAGAACAGATCACCGGGGAGCTGTTTTTT.

The chain is built from TRBV5-1 and TRBJ1-4; tentative D call: TRBD1 (5 bases). This CDR3 is built from 14 residues. Germline assignment: CDR1 SGHRS and CDR2 YFSETQ. Trimming took 4 bases from V and 4 from J, leaving 11 bases between them. This chain's CDR3 is CASSADSRNEKLFF. In DNA, the CDR3 is TGCGCCAGCAGCGCCGACAGTCGTAATGAAAAACTGTTTTTT.

The chain combines TRBV6-5 with TRBJ2-7, with 8 positions matching TRBD2. Germline V CDR1 and CDR2: MNHEY, SVGAGI. The CDR3 totals 15 residues. V was clipped by 2 bases and J by 2 bases; unmatched bases: 5. CDR3 amino acids: CASSYGAGGPYEQYF. The CDR3 DNA is TGTGCCAGCAGTTACGGGGCGGGGGGCCCCTACGAGCAGTACTTC.

This chain links TRBV28 with TRBJ1-2, with D unclear. Germline V gene data show CDR1 as MDHEN and CDR2 as SYDVKM. V lost 3 bases to trimming and J lost 8 bases, with 16 bases between them. This CDR3 contains 14 residues. The CDR3 is CASSFRAGFGGYTF. The DNA for the CDR3 is TGTGCCAGCAGTTTTAGGGCGGGATTCGGCGGCTACACCTTC.

The rearrangement uses TRBV5-6 and TRBJ1-1; D may be TRBD1 (6 bases). Germline V gene lookup returns CDR1 SGHDT and CDR2 YYEEEE. The CDR3 consists of 14 residues. V lost 4 bases, J lost 1 base, and 11 bases lay in between. CDR3 bases: TGTGCCAGCAGCGCAGTGGACAGGAACACTGAAGCTTTCTTT. Its translation: CASSAVDRNTEAFF.

The J gene is TRBJ1-2, the V gene TRBV15; TRBD1 is a possible D gene (5 bases). The length of the CDR3 is 15 residues. Trimming left V 0 bases short and J 5 bases short, with 13 bases between. The germline V gene has CDR1 LNHNV and CDR2 YYDKDF (reference sequence). The CDR3 loop reads CATSRDSKGLYGYTF. The CDR3 coding sequence is TGTGCCACCAGCAGAGATTCCAAGGGACTTTATGGCTACACCTTC.

This sequence joins TRBV15 and TRBJ2-7; D gene unclear. The CDR3 is 12 amino acids. Trimming took off 5 bases at V and 4 bases at J, with 9 bases between the two ends. Germline V gene sequence: CDR1 LNHNV, CDR2 YYDKDF (reference sequence). The CDR3 DNA is TGTGCCACCAGCCCGGGTCGGTACGAGCAGTACGTC. This translates into CATSPGRYEQYV.

This chain uses TRBV5-1 with TRBJ1-2; the match to TRBD1 covers 8 bases. Trimming took 4 bases from V and 6 from J; bases not matched to a gene: 8. The length of the CDR3 is 14 residues. Per the germline V gene, CDR1 is SGHRS and CDR2 is YFSETQ. In DNA form, the CDR3 reads TGCGCCAGCAGCGAGGACAGGGTGGAGGATGGCTACACCTTC. The encoded protein is CASSEDRVEDGYTF.

The rearrangement links TRBV6-4 to TRBJ2-7; maybe TRBD2 (5 bases). The ends were cut back, 0 bases at V and 0 bases at J, with 9 bases in the middle. CDR3 length equals 15 residues. Germline V CDR1 and CDR2: MRHNA, SNTAGT. DNA of the CDR3: TGTGCCAGCAGTGACTCCAAGCGGCGCTCCTACGAGCAGTACGTC. It yields the protein CASSDSKRRSYEQYV.

Only a few counts were recorded for this clone. The V and J genes are TRBV25-1 and TRBJ2-5; 9 nucleotides line up with TRBD1. CDR3 size: 17 residues. The junction had 12 bases not matched to a gene; V was cut back by 3 bases and J by 4 bases. Looked up from germline, CDR1 is MGHDK and CDR2 is SYGVNS. The CDR3 region is CASSELTGGAWRETQYF. CDR3 DNA sequence: TGTGCCAGCAGTGAGCTTACAGGGGGCGCTTGGCGAGAGACCCAGTACTTC.

This clone was observed a single time. This chain joins TRBV4-3 and TRBJ2-2, with a weak D call TRBD2 (7 bases). CDR1 and CDR2 from the germline V gene are LGHNA and YSLEER. V lost 0 bases and J 9 bases, leaving 8 bases between the germline ends. The CDR3 spans 13 residues. This chain's CDR3 is CASSQDGGRELFF. The CDR3 DNA follows: TGCGCCAGCAGCCAAGACGGGGGGCGGGAGCTGTTTTTT.

This clone showed up just a few times. The rearrangement uses TRBV5-1 and TRBJ1-2; D unclear. V was trimmed by 3 bases and J by 2 bases, leaving 8 bases between them. Germline assignment: CDR1 SGHRS and CDR2 YFSETQ. The CDR3 runs 13 residues. The CDR3 reads CASSSEVNYGYTF. CDR3 bases: TGCGCCAGCAGCTCAGAGGTAAACTATGGCTACACCTTC.

CDR3 bases: TGTGCCAGCAGCGCGGGCTCGAGGGGCTACACCTTC. Its protein is CASSAGSRGYTF. The chain employs TRBV11-3 and TRBJ1-2; D unresolved. The CDR3 is 12 residues long. The germline V gene encodes CDR1 SGHNT and CDR2 YENEEA. V was pared by 5 bases and J by 8 bases, with 12 bases between.